This entry lists 23 T cell receptor beta chains sequenced from one sample in a study of regulatory T cells in long-lasting Graves disease. Time point specified: newly diagnosed GD, antithyroid drugs for less than 3 months. PBMC RNA was the source of the TCR library. With iRepertoire HTBI primers and Arm-PCR of CDR3 regions, TCR beta libraries were built. TCRdb reanalysed the multiplex PCR reads using MiXCR and keeps one entry per CDR3 protein. The data contain about 330,000 distinct CDR3 sequences, under 20% of them singletons. The sample also formed part of further work on T cells in Graves' hyperthyroidism and ophthalmopathy.

The source was peripheral blood mononuclear cells (PBMCs), collected at new diagnosis, from a patient treated with antithyroid drugs. These receptors were obtained from a woman aged 18-35 years with Graves disease.

The table lists this clonotype with many counts. The chain recombines TRBV7-8 with TRBJ2-2, with D perhaps TRBD2 (6 bases). Germline values: CDR1 SGHVS, CDR2 FQNEAQ. The CDR3 spans 17 residues. V lost 1 base, J lost 5 bases, and 17 bases lay in between. The CDR3 sequence is CASSLGRGSQRTGELFF. CDR3 sequence (DNA): TGTGCCAGCAGCTTAGGGAGGGGCAGCCAGCGGACCGGGGAGCTGTTTTTT.

This clonotype came up many times. CDR3 sequence (DNA): TGCAGCGCAACCGGGACAGGGACCTACGAGCAGTACTTC. Translation: CSATGTGTYEQYF. V and J are TRBV29-1 and TRBJ2-7, with 9 positions matching TRBD1. From germline, CDR1 is SQVTM and CDR2 ANQGSEA. J lost 2 bases, V lost 7 bases, and 6 bases had no gene match. CDR3 length: 13 amino acids.

Many counts were recorded for this clonotype. This chain uses TRBV28 with TRBJ2-3, with TRBD2 matching over 9 bases. CDR3 length equals 19 residues. Unmatched junction bases numbered 12, after V lost 1 base and J lost 1 base. Germline V gene lookup returns CDR1 MDHEN and CDR2 SYDVKM. Here the CDR3 reads CASSLSPFTSGPRTDTQYF. The CDR3 coding sequence is TGTGCCAGCAGTTTATCTCCCTTTACTAGCGGGCCACGCACAGATACGCAGTATTTT.

The chain has TRBV15 and TRBJ1-5; D remains unclear. With 0 bases removed from V and 5 bases from J, the gap between germline ends came to 5 bases. The CDR3 length is 13 residues. Germline loops: CDR1 LNHNV, CDR2 YYDKDF (reference sequence). CDR3 protein: CATSRDTDQPQHF. The CDR3 DNA sequence: TGTGCCACCAGCAGAGATACGGATCAGCCCCAGCATTTT.

This clonotype was detected a few times. This chain joins TRBV10-2 and TRBJ2-7; TRBD2 might be the D (6 bases). The CDR3 is 12 residues long. Trimming stripped 10 bases from V and 0 bases from J, with 10 bases between. Looked up from germline, CDR1 is WSHSY and CDR2 is SAAADI. The CDR3, as DNA: TGCGCCATCGCGGGGTCCTCCTACGAGCAGTACTTC. This translates into CAIAGSSYEQYF.

This clonotype was seen a handful of times. The J gene is TRBJ2-3, the V gene TRBV6-2 or TRBV6-3; D unresolved. Per germline, CDR1 MNHEY and CDR2 SVGEGT. Trimming removed 3 bases from V and 8 bases from J, with 12 bases in between. This CDR3 contains 13 residues. CDR3 sequence reads: CASSYDPLGTQYF. CDR3 nucleotide sequence: TGTGCCAGCAGTTATGATCCGTTGGGTACGCAGTATTTT.

Comments on this clonotype: Given a much more abundant clone one base away, this may be a read error. This sequence joins TRBV5-5 and TRBJ2-5, with D possibly being TRBD1 (5 bases). CDR3 length: 16 amino acids. Germline V gene lookup returns CDR1 SGHKS and CDR2 YYEKEE (reference sequence). The CDR3 sequence is CASSSPKGLRQETRYF. The CDR3 nucleotides are TGTGCCAGCAGCTCCCCGAAGGGGTTACGTCAAGAGACCCGGTACTTC.

This clonotype was seen at least ten times. The chain couples TRBV5-6 to TRBJ2-7; 8 bases are shared with TRBD1. CDR3 length: 15 residues. Unmatched junction bases numbered 6, after V lost 0 bases and J lost 4 bases. CDR1 is SGHDT and CDR2 is YYEEEE in the germline V gene. This chain's CDR3 is CASSLGQGLGYEQYF. The CDR3 DNA reads as TGTGCCAGCAGCTTGGGACAGGGGCTGGGGTACGAGCAGTACTTC.

The genes are TRBV4-2 and TRBJ2-3; 11 nucleotides agree with TRBD2. CDR1 and CDR2 from the germline V gene are LGHNA and YNFKEQ. This CDR3 is 12 amino acids long. The ends lost 4 bases at V and 14 bases at J; junction bases unmatched: 5. CDR3 bases: TGTGCCAGCAGCCCGGGACTAGCGGCGCGGTATTTT. It yields the protein CASSPGLAARYF.

Concerning this clonotype itself: With a much larger clone just one base away, this may be a read error. J is TRBJ1-6 and V is TRBV6-5; D is unresolved. CDR3 length: 13 amino acids. Germline V CDR1 and CDR2: MNHEY, SVGAGI. The CDR3 spells CASSYSVNSLLHF. CDR3 DNA: TGTGCCAGCAGTTACTCGGTTAATTCACTCCTCCACTTT.

In this sample, this clonotype turned up many times. The rearrangement links TRBV6-1 to TRBJ2-6; D gene ambiguous. Germline V gene lookup returns CDR1 MNHNS and CDR2 SASEGT. V dropped 3 bases and J dropped 0 bases, with 9 bases sitting between them. The CDR3 totals 16 residues. The CDR3 here is CASSETRSSGANVLTF. The CDR3 DNA sequence: TGTGCCAGCAGTGAGACCCGTAGCTCTGGGGCCAACGTCCTGACTTTC.

This clonotype appeared a few times. The gene calls are TRBV19 and TRBJ1-5; TRBD1 agrees at 7 bases. Germline CDR1 and CDR2: LNHDA and SQIVND (reference sequence). After removal of 3 bases from V and 7 bases from J, the junction contained 12 bases not matched to a gene. The CDR3 totals 16 residues. The CDR3 bases are TGTGCCAGTAGTATCGTTCAGGGGGGGTTCGGGCAGCCCCAGCATTTT. It specifies CASSIVQGGFGQPQHF.

This clonotype has ten or more counts. The rearrangement uses TRBV3-1 and TRBJ2-3; D unresolved. Deletions cut 1 base from V and 3 bases from J, with 17 bases between. The CDR3 spans 17 residues. Germline values: CDR1 LGHDT, CDR2 YNNKEL (reference sequence). The CDR3, as DNA: TGTGCCAGCAGCCAAGGCGTTTCCGGGCGATCTACAGATACGCAGTATTTT. This sequence encodes CASSQGVSGRSTDTQYF.

This clonotype was seen ten or more times. This chain links TRBV20-1 with TRBJ2-3; 7 positions agree with TRBD2. The CDR3 spans 19 residues. CDR1 and CDR2 from the germline V gene are DFQATT and SNEGSKA (reference sequence). Trimming at V came to 0 bases and at J to 0 bases, leaving 15 bases not matched to a gene. CDR3: CSARDSPSGFKYSTDTQYF. The CDR3 bases are TGCAGTGCTAGAGATTCCCCTAGCGGATTCAAGTATAGCACAGATACGCAGTATTTT.

This clonotype was found a few times. This sequence joins TRBV19 and TRBJ1-1; perhaps TRBD1 as D (6 bases). This CDR3 region has 14 residues. Trimming cost V 3 bases and J 1 base, with 9 bases left between them. Germline V gives CDR1 LNHDA, CDR2 SQIVND (reference sequence). CDR3: CASSIARGNTEAFF. The CDR3 DNA reads as TGTGCCAGTAGTATTGCCAGGGGGAACACTGAAGCTTTCTTT.

This clonotype was counted at least ten times. The J gene is TRBJ2-5, the V gene TRBV3-1, with D perhaps TRBD1 or TRBD2 (5 bases each). Deletions cut 2 bases from V and 4 bases from J, with 17 bases between. Germline lookup yields CDR1 LGHDT and CDR2 YNNKEL (reference sequence). This CDR3 spans 16 amino acids. CDR3 bases: TGTGCCAGCAGCCAATGGGAGAGGGGTAGGGGAGAGACCCAGTACTTC. Translation gives CASSQWERGRGETQYF.

The chain combines TRBV12-5 with TRBJ1-1, with D perhaps matching TRBD1 (5 bases). Germline CDR1 and CDR2: LGHNT and FRNRAP. The V and J ends lost 1 base and 4 bases respectively, with 13 bases between them. This CDR3 comprises 15 residues. The CDR3 loop is CASGLGLGGTTEAFF. The CDR3 DNA reads as TGTGCTAGTGGTTTGGGACTCGGAGGGACCACTGAAGCTTTCTTT.

This chain uses TRBV6-2 or TRBV6-3 with TRBJ1-2; the D gene is possibly TRBD1 (5 bases). Trimming cost V 6 bases and J 8 bases, with 10 bases left between them. The CDR3 is 11 amino acids. In germline, CDR1 is MNHEY, CDR2 SVGEGT. The CDR3 protein is CASRRGRGYTF. DNA for the CDR3: TGTGCCAGCAGAAGGGGTCGGGGCTACACCTTC.

The sample holds a few counts of this clonotype. A much larger clone lies one base from this, so it may be a read error. J is TRBJ2-1 and V is TRBV3-1; 7 nucleotides agree with TRBD2. This CDR3 is built from 16 residues. Germline lookup yields CDR1 LGHDT and CDR2 YNNKEL (reference sequence). As DNA, the CDR3 is TGTGCCAACAGCCAAGTAGCGGGCCCCTCCTACAATGAGCAGTTCTTC. This gives the protein CANSQVAGPSYNEQFF.

The table lists this clonotype with many counts. The chain has TRBV7-9 and TRBJ2-2, with D tentatively TRBD1 (6 bases). V lost 4 bases, J lost 7 bases, and 16 bases lay in between. The CDR3 runs to 15 residues. Germline CDR1 and CDR2: SEHNR and FQNEAQ (reference sequence). The CDR3 loop reads CASSSPTGLIGELFF. The CDR3 DNA sequence: TGTGCCAGCAGCTCCCCGACAGGATTGATCGGGGAGCTGTTTTTT.

The chain joins TRBV6-1 to TRBJ1-5, with unresolved D. CDR3 length: 13 residues. Germline assignment: CDR1 MNHNS and CDR2 SASEGT. The ends were cut back, 2 bases at V and 5 bases at J, with 7 bases in the middle. In nucleotides, the CDR3 is TGTGCCAGCAGTGAAACTTCAGATCAGCCCCAGCATTTT. Its protein product is CASSETSDQPQHF.

Ten or more counts support this clonotype. Its ends do not fully match the called genes, so a read error is possible. This chain links TRBV4-1 with TRBJ2-7, with 10 bases identical to TRBD2. This CDR3 contains 13 residues. Germline V gene data show CDR1 as MGHRA and CDR2 as YSYEKL. The DNA for the CDR3 is TGCGCCAGCAGCCAAGATCTAGCGGGAGTAGGGCACTTC. It is translated as CASSQDLAGVGHF.

This sequence joins TRBV12-3 or TRBV12-4 and TRBJ2-1; 14 bases fit TRBD2. The trim removed 5 bases at V and 8 bases at J, leaving 5 bases unmatched. This CDR3 spans 15 amino acids. CDR3 residues: CASSDPGLAGDEQFF. CDR3 coding DNA: TGTGCCAGCAGTGACCCGGGACTAGCGGGAGATGAGCAGTTCTTC.